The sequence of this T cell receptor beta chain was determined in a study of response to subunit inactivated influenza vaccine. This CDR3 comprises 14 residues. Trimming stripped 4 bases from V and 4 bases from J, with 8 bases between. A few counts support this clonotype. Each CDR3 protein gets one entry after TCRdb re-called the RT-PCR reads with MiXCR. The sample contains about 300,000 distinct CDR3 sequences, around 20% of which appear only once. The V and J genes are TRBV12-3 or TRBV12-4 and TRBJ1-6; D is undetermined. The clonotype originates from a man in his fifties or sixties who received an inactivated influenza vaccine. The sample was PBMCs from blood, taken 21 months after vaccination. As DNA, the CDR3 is TGTGCCAGCAGTTCGTCGTTTTATAATTCACCCCTCCACTTT. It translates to CASSSSFYNSPLHF.